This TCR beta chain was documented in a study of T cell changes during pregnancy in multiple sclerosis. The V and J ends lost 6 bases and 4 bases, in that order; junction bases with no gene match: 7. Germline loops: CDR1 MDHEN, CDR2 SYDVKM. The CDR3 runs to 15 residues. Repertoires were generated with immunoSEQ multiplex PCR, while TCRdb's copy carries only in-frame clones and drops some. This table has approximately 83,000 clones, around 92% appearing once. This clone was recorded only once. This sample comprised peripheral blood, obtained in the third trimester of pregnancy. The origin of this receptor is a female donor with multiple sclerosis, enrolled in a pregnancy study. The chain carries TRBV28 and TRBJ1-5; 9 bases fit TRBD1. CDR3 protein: CASRPGQGGNQPQHF. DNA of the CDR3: TGTGCCAGCAGGCCGGGACAGGGTGGGAATCAGCCCCAGCATTTT. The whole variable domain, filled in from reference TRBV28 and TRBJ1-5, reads DVKVTQSSRYLVKRTGEKVFLECVQDMDHENMFWYRQDPGLGLRLIYFSYDVKMKEKGDIPEGYSVSREKKERFSLILESASTNQTSMYLCASRPGQGGNQPQHFGDGTRLSIL.